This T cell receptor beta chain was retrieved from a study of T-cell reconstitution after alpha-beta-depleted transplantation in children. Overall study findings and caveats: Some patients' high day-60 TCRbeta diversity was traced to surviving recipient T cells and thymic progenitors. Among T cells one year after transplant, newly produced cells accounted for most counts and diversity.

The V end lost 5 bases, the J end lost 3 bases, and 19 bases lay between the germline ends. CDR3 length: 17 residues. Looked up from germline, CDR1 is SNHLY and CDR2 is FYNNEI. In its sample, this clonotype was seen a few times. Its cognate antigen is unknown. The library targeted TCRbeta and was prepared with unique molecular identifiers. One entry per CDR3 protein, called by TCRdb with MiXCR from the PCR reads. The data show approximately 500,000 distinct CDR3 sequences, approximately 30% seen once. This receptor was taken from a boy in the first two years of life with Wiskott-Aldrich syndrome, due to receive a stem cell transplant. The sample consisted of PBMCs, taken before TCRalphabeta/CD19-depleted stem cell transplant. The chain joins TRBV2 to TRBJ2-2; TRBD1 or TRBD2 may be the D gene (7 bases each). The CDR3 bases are TGTGCCAGCAGTAAGGGGGCGGGGGCGCCCTACACCGGGGAGCTGTTTTTT. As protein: CASSKGAGAPYTGELFF.